This TCR beta chain was sequenced in a study of naive CD8 T cells in extremely preterm neonates. Regarding the study as a whole: Preterm CDR3s were shorter than older groups', with fewer N additions and less trimming.

Data came from immunoSEQ multiplex PCR; TCRdb stores just in-frame clones and leaves some out. Of several thousand clones detected, about 98% appear once; the ten largest clones hold approximately 0.38%. On this clone: Its target is unknown.

Peripheral blood came from healthy roughly 16-60 month-old surgical children and healthy nonsmoking adults. Germline CDR1 reads LGHNA; CDR2 reads YSLEER. The ends were cut back, 8 bases at V and 0 bases at J, with 10 bases in the middle. The CDR3 is 13 residues long. V gene TRBV4-3 combines with J gene TRBJ1-1, with a possible D match to TRBD1 (5 bases). The sequence derives from a human donor in good health. The sample comprised naive CD8+ T cells from blood. CDR3 residues: CASGIGVNTEAFF. The CDR3 DNA sequence: TGCGCCAGCGGAATAGGGGTGAACACTGAAGCTTTCTTT.